Sequencing of this T cell receptor (beta chain) was carried out in a study of T cell repertoires in cytomegalovirus infection. Background on the study: Both recently identified HLA-C-restricted and well-studied HLA-B-restricted CMV epitopes were used in the study. Evidence of both CMV infection and a matching HLA type came from public TCR beta signatures.

General study results and limits: Cumulative frequency of public TCR beta families picked out carriers of CMV plus the relevant HLA.

TCRdb passed the reads through MiXCR, listing each CDR3 protein once. The sample lists roughly 990,000 distinct CDR3 sequences, 31% occurring once. Of note for this clonotype: Its antigen is not known.

The germline V gene has CDR1 LNHDA and CDR2 SQIVND (reference sequence). V lost 3 bases and J 7 bases, leaving 10 bases between the germline ends. There are 12 residues in the CDR3. The J gene is TRBJ2-7, the V gene TRBV19, with a weak D call TRBD2 (6 bases). Source: cultured CD8+ T cells from PBMCs, taken from culture after CMV antigen stimulation. The clonotype originates from a human donor in good health (CMV status not recorded). Some clones in this sample may be carry-over from other donors' samples. The CDR3 sequence: CASSMGLGEQYF. The DNA for the CDR3 is TGTGCCAGTAGTATGGGACTGGGGGAGCAGTACTTC.